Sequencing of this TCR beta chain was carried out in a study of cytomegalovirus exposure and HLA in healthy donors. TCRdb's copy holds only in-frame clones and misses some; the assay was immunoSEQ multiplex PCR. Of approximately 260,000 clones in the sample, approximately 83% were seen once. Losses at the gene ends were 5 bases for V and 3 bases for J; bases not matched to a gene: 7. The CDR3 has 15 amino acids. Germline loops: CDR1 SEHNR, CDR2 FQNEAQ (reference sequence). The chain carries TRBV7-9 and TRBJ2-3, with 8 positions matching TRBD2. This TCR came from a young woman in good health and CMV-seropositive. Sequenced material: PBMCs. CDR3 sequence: CASSAVSGSTDTQYF. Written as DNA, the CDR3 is TGTGCCAGCAGCGCCGTAAGCGGGAGTACAGATACGCAGTATTTT.